The source of this TCR beta chain is a study of CD8+CD57+ T cells in acquired aplastic anemia. As for the study in general: Sorting CD4+ and CD8+ cells gave DNA averaging approximately 3 ug. Notes on the study in general: Patients and controls shared over 25 CD8+ CDR3 sequences, highly expressed in patients. With respect to CD8+ Simpson's diversity, patients and controls did not differ significantly.

According to the study, genomic DNA was the template for TCR beta VDJ and CDR3 profiling. From the reads, TCRdb called clonotypes with MiXCR, one entry per CDR3 protein. The sample lists around 180,000 distinct CDR3 sequences, about 64% occurring once. In germline, CDR1 is SNHLY, CDR2 FYNNEI. CDR3 size: 14 residues. Between the trimmed V and J ends, which lost 3 bases and 0 bases, there was a span of 9 bases. A word on this clonotype: As yet, its antigen is unknown.

The clonotype was recovered from a human donor in good health. The genes are TRBV2 and TRBJ2-7; a possible D gene is TRBD1 (6 bases). The material sequenced was sorted CD4+, CD8+, or CD8+CD57+ T cells (not recorded which) from PBMCs. The CDR3 nucleotides read TGTGCCAGCAGTGAGGACAGACGCTCCTACGAGCAGTACTTC. It encodes CASSEDRRSYEQYF.